Sequencing of this T cell receptor (beta chain) was carried out in a study of blood T cells in healthy people across ages. V lost 4 bases, J lost 0 bases, and 13 bases lay in between. From germline, CDR1 is SGDLS and CDR2 YYNGEE. This CDR3 is built from 15 residues. A second PCR of about 6 to 12 cycles used a sample-barcoded 5' primer and a J-beta primer mix. Using its own MiXCR run on the 5' RACE reads, TCRdb lists one record per CDR3 protein. The table includes some 850,000 distinct CDR3 sequences, under 30% detected once. These sequences were also reported in another study, on T cells of mothers and their children.

This TCR was recovered from a boy aged 5-17 years in good health. The chain combines TRBV9 with TRBJ2-5; D may correspond to TRBD1 or TRBD2 (5 bases each). The sample comprised blood. The CDR3, as DNA: TGTGCCAGCAGCTCTTCCGGGACGGACCAAGAGACCCAGTACTTC. Translated, it gives CASSSSGTDQETQYF. Supplemented by reference TRBV9 and TRBJ2-5, the full variable domain reads DSGVTQTPKHLITATGQRVTLRCSPRSGDLSVYWYQQSLDQGLQFLIQYYNGEERAKGNILERFSAQQFPDLHSELNLSSLELGDSALYFCASSSSGTDQETQYFGPGTRLLVL.